This TCR beta chain was found in a study of blood T cells in healthy people across ages. V shed 8 bases and J shed 4 bases, with 10 bases lying between them. The CDR3 covers 12 residues. As regards this clonotype: Its antigen remains unknown.

Study results and limitations: Among T cells, TCR beta diversity per million cells dropped roughly linearly as age rose.

For the second PCR, which ran for about 7 to 12 cycles, a sample-barcoded 5' primer and a J-beta primer mix were used. Sequencing recovered at least 2.5 million CDR3-containing paired-end reads from each sample. TCRdb called the 5' RACE reads again in MiXCR, with one record for every CDR3 protein. The sample carries around 1,500,000 distinct CDR3 sequences, roughly 45% recorded once. The clonotype originates from a woman aged 18-29 years in good health. Specimen: blood. The V and J genes are TRBV12-3 or TRBV12-4 and TRBJ2-3; no clear D gene. CDR3 bases: TGTGCCAGCGGGCGAAATCCAGATACGCAGTATTTT. It yields the protein CASGRNPDTQYF.